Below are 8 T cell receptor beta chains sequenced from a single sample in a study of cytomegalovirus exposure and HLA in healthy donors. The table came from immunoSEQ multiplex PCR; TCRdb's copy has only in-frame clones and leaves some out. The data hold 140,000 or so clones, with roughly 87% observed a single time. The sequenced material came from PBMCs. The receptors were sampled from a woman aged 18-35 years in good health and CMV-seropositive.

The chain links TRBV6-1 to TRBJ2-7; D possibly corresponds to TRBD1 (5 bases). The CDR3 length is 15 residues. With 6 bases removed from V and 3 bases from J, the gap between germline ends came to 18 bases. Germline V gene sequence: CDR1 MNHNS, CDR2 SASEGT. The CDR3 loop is CASSGQAILFYEQYF. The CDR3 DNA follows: TGTGCCAGCAGCGGACAAGCCATCCTATTCTACGAGCAGTACTTC.

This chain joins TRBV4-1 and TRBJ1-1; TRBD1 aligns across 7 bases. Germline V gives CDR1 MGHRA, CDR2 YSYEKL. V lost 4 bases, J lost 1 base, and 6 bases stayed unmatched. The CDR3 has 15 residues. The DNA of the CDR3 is TGCGCCAGCAGCCGGACGGGACAGAAGAACACTGAAGCTTTCTTT. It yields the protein CASSRTGQKNTEAFF.

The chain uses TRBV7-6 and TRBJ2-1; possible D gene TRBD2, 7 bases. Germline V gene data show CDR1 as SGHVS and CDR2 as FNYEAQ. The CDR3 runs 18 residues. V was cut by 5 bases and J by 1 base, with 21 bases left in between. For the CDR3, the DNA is TGTGCCAGCAGCCAAAGAGGGGGGGAGTTAAGTTCCTACAATGAGCAGTTCTTC. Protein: CASSQRGGELSSYNEQFF.

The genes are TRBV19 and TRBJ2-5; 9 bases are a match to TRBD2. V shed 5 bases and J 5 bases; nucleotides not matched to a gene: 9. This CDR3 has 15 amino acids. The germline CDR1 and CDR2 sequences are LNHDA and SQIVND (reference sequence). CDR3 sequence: CASSPGAGGVETQYF. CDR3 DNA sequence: TGTGCCAGTAGTCCGGGAGCGGGGGGTGTGGAGACCCAGTACTTC.

The CDR3 DNA sequence: TGTGCCAGTAATAATGGGGGGGCTTCCTACGAGCAGTACTTC. Its translation is CASNNGGASYEQYF. This chain joins TRBV19 and TRBJ2-7; perhaps TRBD2 as D (7 bases). V was trimmed by 7 bases and J by 1 base, leaving 14 bases between them. The CDR3 spans 14 residues. The germline V gene encodes CDR1 LNHDA and CDR2 SQIVND (reference sequence).

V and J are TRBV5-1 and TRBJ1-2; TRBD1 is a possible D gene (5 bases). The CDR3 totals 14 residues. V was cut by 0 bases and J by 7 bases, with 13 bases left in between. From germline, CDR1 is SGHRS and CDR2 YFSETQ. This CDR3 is CASSLGSQGSGYTF. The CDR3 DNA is TGCGCCAGCAGCTTGGGTTCCCAGGGAAGTGGCTACACCTTC.

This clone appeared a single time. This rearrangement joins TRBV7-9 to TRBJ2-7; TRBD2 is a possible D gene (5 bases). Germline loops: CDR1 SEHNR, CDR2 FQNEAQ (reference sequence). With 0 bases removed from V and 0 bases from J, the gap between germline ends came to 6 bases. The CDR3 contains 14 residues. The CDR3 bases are TGTGCCAGCAGCTTAGCGGAGGCCTCCTACGAGCAGTACTTC. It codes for CASSLAEASYEQYF.

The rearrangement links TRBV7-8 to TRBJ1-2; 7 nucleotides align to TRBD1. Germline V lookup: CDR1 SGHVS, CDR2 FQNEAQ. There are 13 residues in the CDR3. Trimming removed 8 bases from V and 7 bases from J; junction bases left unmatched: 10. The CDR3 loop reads CASGPEGASGYTF. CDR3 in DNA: TGTGCCAGCGGCCCCGAGGGGGCTAGTGGCTACACCTTC.